The 30 T cell receptor beta chains below were found in one sample sequenced in a study of PD-L1 blockade in urothelial cancer. The time point denotes: pretreatment peripheral blood. Some clones are missing from TCRdb's copy, which holds only in-frame ones; the method was immunoSEQ multiplex PCR. The sample includes about 80,000 clones, 70% to 90% seen only once; the top ten take about 6.9%. The sequencing used PBMCs, collected around atezolizumab (anti-PD-L1) treatment. These receptors all come from a man aged 35 to 55 with urothelial cancer.

The chain links TRBV7-9 to TRBJ1-1; the D is unclear. V gave up 2 bases and J gave up 10 bases, with 14 bases separating them. The CDR3 length is 13 residues. Germline CDR1 and CDR2: SEHNR and FQNEAQ (reference sequence). DNA of the CDR3: TGTGCCAGCAGCTTACAAGGAATACCGGGAGCTTTCTTT. Its translation is CASSLQGIPGAFF. Filled out from reference TRBV7-9 and TRBJ1-1, the complete variable domain reads DTGVSQNPRHKITKRGQNVTFRCDPISEHNRLYWYRQTLGQGPEFLTYFQNEAQLEKSRLLSDRFSAERPKGSFSTLEIQRTEQGDSAMYLCASSLQGIPGAFFGQGTRLTVV.

The chain recombines TRBV13 with TRBJ2-3; 11 positions agree with TRBD2. The V gene end was trimmed by 4 bases and the J gene end by 5 bases; junction bases not matched to a gene: 2. The length of the CDR3 is 14 residues. Germline-derived CDR1 and CDR2 are PRHDT and FYEKMQ (reference sequence). This CDR3 reads CASSSGLAGDTQYF. The CDR3 region has the DNA TGTGCCAGCAGCTCCGGACTAGCGGGAGATACGCAGTATTTT. Looking up the rest from reference TRBV13 and TRBJ2-3 gives the full variable domain: AAGVIQSPRHLIKEKRETATLKCYPIPRHDTVYWYQQGPGQDPQFLISFYEKMQSDKGSIPDRFSAQQFSDYHSELNMSSLELGDSALYFCASSSGLAGDTQYFGPGTRLTVL.

The rearrangement uses TRBV6-1 and TRBJ1-2; 10 positions match TRBD1. The CDR3 covers 14 residues. The trim removed 1 base at V and 4 bases at J, leaving 0 bases unmatched. Germline CDR1 is MNHNS and CDR2 is SASEGT. The CDR3 bases are TGTGCCAGCAGTGAAGGGACAGGGGGCTATGGCTACACCTTC. Translation gives CASSEGTGGYGYTF.

The chain is built from TRBV28 and TRBJ2-5; D is perhaps TRBD2 (5 bases). Trimming left V 3 bases short and J 4 bases short, with 18 bases between. CDR3 length: 16 residues. CDR1 is MDHEN, CDR2 SYDVKM, per germline. The DNA for the CDR3 is TGTGCCAGCAGTTTTAGGCCCGACTTGGCGGGAGAGACCCAGTACTTC. Protein product: CASSFRPDLAGETQYF.

The count of this clone is one. The rearrangement uses TRBV7-2 and TRBJ2-7; TRBD2 aligns across 14 bases. Germline V gene lookup returns CDR1 SGHTA and CDR2 FQGNSA. This CDR3 is 18 amino acids long. The V segment lost 4 bases and the J segment 6 bases; nucleotides outside the gene matches: 14. In nucleotides, the CDR3 is TGTGCCAGCAGCTCCCGACGACTAGCGGGAGGGGGATTGCTCGAGCAGTACTTC. As protein: CASSSRRLAGGGLLEQYF.

The chain links TRBV30 to TRBJ2-7, with D possibly being TRBD2 (6 bases). The CDR3 is 14 residues long. V was trimmed by 2 bases and J by 3 bases, leaving 14 bases between them. Germline values: CDR1 GTSNPN, CDR2 SVGIG (reference sequence). Here the CDR3 reads CAWSTSGLIYEQYF. CDR3 bases: TGTGCCTGGAGTACATCGGGACTCATCTACGAGCAGTACTTC.

This clone was detected once. The chain has TRBV28 and TRBJ1-5, with TRBD1 identical over 8 bases. The CDR3 totals 15 residues. Germline V gives CDR1 MDHEN, CDR2 SYDVKM. The V and J ends lost 6 bases and 6 bases, in that order; junction bases with no gene match: 10. The CDR3 protein is CASRAPGGAGQPQHF. In DNA form, the CDR3 reads TGTGCCAGCAGGGCCCCAGGGGGCGCCGGTCAGCCCCAGCATTTT.

The chain has TRBV27 and TRBJ1-2; 9 bases align to TRBD1. The CDR3 is made up of 13 amino acids. V was clipped by 5 bases and J by 7 bases; unmatched bases: 5. Germline V gene sequence: CDR1 MNHEY, CDR2 SMNVEV (reference sequence). The CDR3, as DNA: TGTGCCAGCAGTCCGACAGGGGGGGGTGGCTACACCTTC. This sequence encodes CASSPTGGGGYTF.

This sequence joins TRBV11-3 and TRBJ2-1; D possibly corresponds to TRBD2 (6 bases). V was clipped by 5 bases and J by 9 bases, with 23 bases between them. Germline V lookup: CDR1 SGHNT, CDR2 YENEEA. This CDR3 has 16 amino acids. The CDR3 protein is CASSLGLRSGESEQFF. The CDR3 coding sequence is TGTGCCAGCAGCCTCGGACTGCGCTCGGGGGAGTCTGAGCAGTTCTTC.

The chain links TRBV30 to TRBJ2-7; 10 bases match TRBD1. Germline V gene lookup returns CDR1 GTSNPN and CDR2 SVGIG (reference sequence). The CDR3 has 13 residues. The J segment lost 6 bases and the V segment lost 5 bases, leaving 7 bases of the junction unmatched. CDR3 sequence (DNA): TGTGCCTGGGGGGACAGGGGATGGAGCGAGCAGTACTTC. This encodes CAWGDRGWSEQYF.

The chain carries TRBV28 and TRBJ2-7; 10 bases are a match to TRBD1. After removal of 6 bases from V and 5 bases from J, the junction contained 7 bases not matched to a gene. The CDR3 is made up of 14 amino acids. The germline V gene has CDR1 MDHEN and CDR2 SYDVKM. The chain's CDR3 is CASRSPGQGNEQYF. DNA of the CDR3: TGTGCCAGCAGGTCGCCGGGACAGGGGAACGAGCAGTACTTC.

The chain has TRBV19 and TRBJ2-1; TRBD2 aligns across 11 bases. V shed 5 bases and J 6 bases; nucleotides not matched to a gene: 9. The CDR3 length is 16 residues. Per the germline V gene, CDR1 is LNHDA and CDR2 is SQIVND (reference sequence). CDR3 sequence reads: CASSLLAGGPVNEQFF. CDR3 in DNA: TGTGCCAGTAGTCTATTAGCGGGAGGGCCGGTCAATGAGCAGTTCTTC.

The chain recombines TRBV11-3 with TRBJ2-1, with 7 bases matching TRBD1. Germline values: CDR1 SGHNT, CDR2 YENEEA. Unmatched junction bases numbered 5, after V lost 1 base and J lost 5 bases. The CDR3 extends over 15 amino acids. CDR3 sequence reads: CASSLGAGTDNEQFF. The CDR3 DNA reads as TGTGCCAGCAGCTTAGGGGCCGGGACAGACAATGAGCAGTTCTTC. Filled out from reference TRBV11-3 and TRBJ2-1, the complete variable domain reads EAGVVQSPRYKIIEKKQPVAFWCNPISGHNTLYWYLQNLGQGPELLIRYENEEAVDDSQLPKDRFSAERLKGVDSTLKIQPAELGDSAVYLCASSLGAGTDNEQFFGPGTRLTVL.

The chain combines TRBV5-1 with TRBJ2-5, with a weak D call TRBD2 (6 bases). CDR1 is SGHRS, CDR2 YFSETQ, per germline. CDR3 length: 17 amino acids. Trimming left V 1 base short and J 2 bases short, with 18 bases between. This chain's CDR3 is CASSLSLLALNQETQYF. Written as DNA, the CDR3 is TGCGCCAGCAGCTTGTCCTTACTAGCTCTTAATCAAGAGACCCAGTACTTC.

This clone has only one observation. DNA for the CDR3: TGTGCCAGCAGTTTAAGGGGGACAGGGGGATCCTACGAGCAGTACTTC. It is translated as CASSLRGTGGSYEQYF. The chain recombines TRBV27 with TRBJ2-7, with 11 bases lining up with TRBD1. This CDR3 spans 16 amino acids. J lost 1 base, V lost 2 bases, and 4 bases had no gene match. CDR1 is MNHEY and CDR2 is SMNVEV in the germline V gene (reference sequence).

V is TRBV27 and J is TRBJ2-5; possible D gene TRBD1, 5 bases. The V gene's germline CDR1 is MNHEY and CDR2 SMNVEV (reference sequence). This CDR3 comprises 14 residues. V lost 1 base and J 12 bases, leaving 18 bases between the germline ends. The DNA of the CDR3 is TGTGCCAGCAGTTTATATTCCCAGGGAAACACTAAGTACTTC. Protein: CASSLYSQGNTKYF.

The chain uses TRBV6-5 and TRBJ1-4; 9 nucleotides line up with TRBD1. This CDR3 has 15 amino acids. CDR1 and CDR2 (germline): MNHEY, SVGAGI. The trim removed 6 bases at V and 8 bases at J, leaving 10 bases unmatched. In nucleotides, the CDR3 is TGTGCCAGCAGACTAGGACAGGGGCTGGGGGAAAAACTGTTTTTT. This translates into CASRLGQGLGEKLFF.

This rearrangement joins TRBV19 to TRBJ1-1; 8 bases are shared with TRBD1. There are 14 residues in the CDR3. CDR1 LNHDA and CDR2 SQIVND come from the germline V gene (reference sequence). The V gene end was trimmed by 6 bases and the J gene end by 6 bases; junction bases not matched to a gene: 9. CDR3 sequence: CASRWTGLIPEAFF. The CDR3, as DNA: TGTGCCAGTAGATGGACAGGGCTGATACCTGAAGCTTTCTTT.

The chain links TRBV5-4 to TRBJ1-1; D not resolved. This CDR3 has 14 amino acids. In germline, CDR1 is SGHNT, CDR2 YYREEE (reference sequence). Trimming stripped 2 bases from V and 1 base from J, with 9 bases between. The CDR3 protein is CASSFLQSNTEAFF. The DNA for the CDR3 is TGTGCCAGCAGCTTCTTACAATCGAACACTGAAGCTTTCTTT.

This clone was observed a few times. J is TRBJ1-3 and V is TRBV4-1; TRBD1 matches at 7 bases. V was pared by 1 base and J by 4 bases, with 16 bases of the junction left unmatched. This CDR3 is 19 amino acids long. Per germline, CDR1 MGHRA and CDR2 YSYEKL. In DNA form, the CDR3 reads TGCGCCAGCAGCCAAGGAGTGTTTGCGACAGGGACAAGAGGAAACACCATATATTTT. Amino acids: CASSQGVFATGTRGNTIYF.

The chain is built from TRBV7-3 and TRBJ2-1, with 12 bases matching TRBD2. CDR3 length: 15 amino acids. In germline, CDR1 is SGHTA, CDR2 FQGTGA. V lost 4 bases to trimming and J lost 6 bases; unmatched junction nucleotides: 4. The DNA for the CDR3 is TGTGCCAGCAGCTCGGGACTAGCGGGCTCCAATGAGCAGTTCTTC. The encoded protein is CASSSGLAGSNEQFF.

This clone was seen only a few times. The chain recombines TRBV7-9 with TRBJ1-4, with 9 bases that match TRBD1. Trimming took 1 base from V and 8 from J; bases not matched to a gene: 8. The CDR3 covers 16 residues. Germline CDR1 is SEHNR and CDR2 is FQNEAQ (reference sequence). The CDR3 here is CASSLGTGALSEKLFF. In DNA, the CDR3 is TGTGCCAGCAGCTTAGGGACAGGGGCTCTGAGCGAAAAACTGTTTTTT. The full variable domain, rest sourced from reference TRBV7-9 and TRBJ1-4, is DTGVSQNPRHKITKRGQNVTFRCDPISEHNRLYWYRQTLGQGPEFLTYFQNEAQLEKSRLLSDRFSAERPKGSFSTLEIQRTEQGDSAMYLCASSLGTGALSEKLFFGSGTQLSVL.

J is TRBJ2-4 and V is TRBV4-1; unclear D gene. The CDR3 consists of 14 residues. Germline V gene sequence: CDR1 MGHRA, CDR2 YSYEKL. Trimming removed 0 bases from V and 10 bases from J, with 13 bases in between. The CDR3 sequence is CASSQDPQAKIQYF. In nucleotides, the CDR3 is TGCGCCAGCAGCCAAGATCCCCAAGCCAAAATTCAGTACTTC.

This chain links TRBV9 with TRBJ2-1, with D possibly being TRBD1 (5 bases). Germline V gene data show CDR1 as SGDLS and CDR2 as YYNGEE. CDR3 length: 15 amino acids. V dropped 4 bases and J dropped 7 bases, with 18 bases sitting between them. The CDR3 DNA follows: TGTGCCAGCAGCCCCCTCGTCAGGGTCGGGAATGAGCAGTTCTTC. This sequence encodes CASSPLVRVGNEQFF.

This clone has only a few counts. The rearrangement uses TRBV29-1 and TRBJ1-4; D gene unclear. The germline V gene has CDR1 SQVTM and CDR2 ANQGSEA. Trimming shortened V by 6 bases and J by 5 bases, and 7 bases separated the two germline ends. The length of the CDR3 is 11 residues. The CDR3 loop reads CSVQLNEKLFF. CDR3 bases: TGCAGCGTGCAGTTAAATGAAAAACTGTTTTTT.

As regards this clone: A read error may produce the germline difference seen at one junction end. J is TRBJ1-3 and V is TRBV7-2; D gene uncertain. This CDR3 region has 11 residues. Germline values: CDR1 SGHTA, CDR2 FQGNSA. CDR3 sequence reads: CASSLGSAGSF. In DNA, the CDR3 is TGTGCCAGCAGCTTAGGTTCGGCCGGGTCTTTT.

The chain employs TRBV19 and TRBJ1-5, with D possibly TRBD1 on 6 matching bases. Trimming pared 5 bases from V and 0 bases from J, leaving 14 bases between. The CDR3 is 16 residues long. Germline CDR1 LNHDA, CDR2 SQIVND (reference sequence). The CDR3 DNA is TGTGCCAGTAGTTCGCGAGGACAGCTTAGCAATCAGCCCCAGCATTTT. The encoded protein is CASSSRGQLSNQPQHF. The variable domain in full, with the rest retrieved from reference TRBV19 and TRBJ1-5, is DGGITQSPKYLFRKEGQNVTLSCEQNLNHDAMYWYRQDPGQGLRLIYYSQIVNDFQKGDIAEGYSVSREKKESFPLTVTSAQKNPTAFYLCASSSRGQLSNQPQHFGDGTRLSIL.

This chain uses TRBV29-1 with TRBJ2-7; maybe TRBD2 (7 bases). The germline V gene has CDR1 SQVTM and CDR2 ANQGSEA. Trimming cost V 7 bases and J 7 bases, with 20 bases left between them. The CDR3 runs to 13 residues. The CDR3 region is CSATVGGAGEQYF. The CDR3 DNA reads as TGCAGCGCAACGGTTGGGGGGGCTGGGGAGCAGTACTTC.

The chain combines TRBV11-3 with TRBJ1-1; no reliable D call. The CDR3 has 13 residues. Germline V CDR1 and CDR2: SGHNT, YENEEA. V was shortened by 5 bases and J by 4 bases, with 11 bases between the two germline ends. The CDR3 here is CASSTVFGTEAFF. In DNA form, the CDR3 reads TGTGCCAGCAGCACAGTGTTCGGCACTGAAGCTTTCTTT.

This sequence joins TRBV30 and TRBJ2-7; 8 bases map to TRBD1. V lost 3 bases to trimming and J lost 1 base; unmatched junction nucleotides: 5. This CDR3 spans 14 amino acids. Germline assignment: CDR1 GTSNPN and CDR2 SVGIG (reference sequence). CDR3 amino acids: CAWRKDRVSYEQYF. In nucleotides, the CDR3 is TGTGCCTGGAGAAAGGACAGGGTGTCCTACGAGCAGTACTTC.